This T cell receptor (beta chain) was identified in a study of shared T cell receptors in the human thymus. The germline V gene has CDR1 MDHEN and CDR2 SYDVKM. Trimming removed 2 bases from V and 0 bases from J; junction bases left unmatched: 11. This CDR3 is built from 19 residues. Clones were sequenced by immunoSEQ multiplex PCR, and TCRdb holds only the in-frame ones, with some missing. The sample consists of about 660,000 clones, over 75% of them appearing once. These records were also assigned to another study, of human thymus T cells. This second study notes: Each of the donors was a healthy Finnish infant who was undergoing open corrective cardiac surgery for congenital heart defects. From resections taken during corrective heart surgery, the thymus tissue was obtained. An apparent bias in V and J gene usage was seen in thymic and blood repertoires. A high degree of thymic repertoire overlap among unrelated individuals was reported in related research.

This chain joins TRBV28 and TRBJ2-1; TRBD2 agrees at 9 bases. This clonotype was sampled from a boy younger than two with a congenital heart defect. The sample taken for sequencing was thymocytes. The CDR3 nucleotides read TGTGCCAGCAGTTTAAGGCGACTAGCGGTCCGGAGCTCCTACAATGAGCAGTTCTTC. This sequence encodes CASSLRRLAVRSSYNEQFF.